Listed below are T cell receptor beta chains from one sample, sequenced in a study of T cell responses to AZD1222 COVID-19 vaccine. The method was immunoSEQ multiplex PCR; TCRdb's version includes in-frame clones alone and lacks a portion of them. This sample has 150,000 to 200,000 clones, with just under 90% found just once. The input for sequencing was peripheral blood, taken 28 days after the second dose of the MenACWY control vaccine. The source of these receptors is an adult who received the MenACWY meningococcal vaccine as a control. Each CDR3 is given with its conserved first and last residue. A D gene is named only where the DNA matches it firmly. Part of the rows lack a size; the others show once, few, many or a class for expanded clones.

>TRBJ1-2|.|TRBV12-3/TRBV12-4|once
TGTGCCAGCAGTGGGACGGGGGTCGGCTACACCTTC
CASSGTGVGYTF
>TRBJ1-2|.|TRBV7-2|.
TGTGCCAGCAGACGACGGACGGGGAACTATGGCTACACCTTC
CASRRRTGNYGYTF
>TRBJ2-7|.|TRBV9|once
TGTGCCAGCAGCGTAGATGGCTCCGAGGGGGTCGAGCAGTACTTC
CASSVDGSEGVEQYF
>TRBJ2-3|.|TRBV7-2|few
TGTGCCAGCAGCTTAGTCAGGGGTCGCGGAAGAGACCCGGATACGCAGTATTTT
CASSLVRGRGRDPDTQYF
>TRBJ1-1|.|TRBV9|.
TGTGCCAGCAGCCCGTACGGTGAAGGTGAAGCTTTCTTT
CASSPYGEGEAFF
>TRBJ2-7|.|TRBV12-3/TRBV12-4|.
TGTGCCAGCAGTTTGAGCACTGGGGAGCAGTACTTC
CASSLSTGEQYF
>TRBJ2-1|.|TRBV19|.
TGTGCCAGTAGTGGGAAGGCGTTTACCTACAATGAGCAGTTCTTC
CASSGKAFTYNEQFF
>TRBJ2-1|.|TRBV6-5|.
TGTGCCAGCAGCCCCCCGAAGTCCTACAATGAGCAGTTCTTC
CASSPPKSYNEQFF
>TRBJ2-7|TRBD1|TRBV9|.
TGTGCCAGCAGCGTCGCGACAGGGGGCCGCGAGCAGTACTTC
CASSVATGGREQYF
>TRBJ1-4|.|TRBV6-1|.
TGTGCCAGCAGTGAATTGGGGGGGCGGGTTGAAAAACTGTTTTTT
CASSELGGRVEKLFF
>TRBJ1-3|.|TRBV30|once
TGTGCCTGGAGTGTAAAGGGAGGAAACACCATATATTTT
CAWSVKGGNTIYF
>TRBJ1-2|TRBD1|TRBV12-5|.
TGTGCTAGCGGACAGGGGATCTATGGCTACACCTTC
CASGQGIYGYTF
>TRBJ2-1|TRBD2|TRBV28|.
TGTGCCACCCTGACTAGCGGGACGTGGAATGAGCAGTTCTTC
CATLTSGTWNEQFF
>TRBJ1-1|TRBD1|TRBV20-1|once
TGCAGTGCAGACAGGGGTACTGAAGCTTTCTTT
CSADRGTEAFF
>TRBJ1-3|.|TRBV18|.
TGTGCCAGCTCACCAAACAACCCCGGCTCTGGAAACACCATATATTTT
CASSPNNPGSGNTIYF
>TRBJ2-2|.|TRBV4-3|.
TGCGCCAGCAGCCAACAACGATTGAACACCGGGGAGCTGTTTTTT
CASSQQRLNTGELFF
>TRBJ1-2|.|TRBV7-8|.
TGTGCCAGCAGCTTAGGAGGGACGGACGCGCGTAGTGGCTATGGCTACACCTTC
CASSLGGTDARSGYGYTF
>TRBJ2-7|.|TRBV28|.
TGTGCCAGCAGTTCTAGGAAGTCTCCGGGACGCTACGAGCAGTACTTC
CASSSRKSPGRYEQYF
>TRBJ2-7|.|TRBV7-6|.
TGTGCCAGCAGCTTAGAATTGAGTTACGCCGGGTACGAGCAGTACTTC
CASSLELSYAGYEQYF
>TRBJ1-2|.|TRBV19|.
TGTGCCACCAGAAGGGCCGGAGCTGACTATGGCTACACCTTC
CATRRAGADYGYTF
>TRBJ2-5|.|TRBV5-1|.
TGCGCCAGCAGCTCAAACCAAGAGACCCAGTACTTC
CASSSNQETQYF
>TRBJ1-1|.|TRBV15|.
TGTGCCACCAGCAGAGATCGGGGGTCCACTGAAGCTTTCTTT
CATSRDRGSTEAFF
>TRBJ2-1|.|TRBV19|.
TGTGCCAGTAGTCTAAACAGGGAGAATGAGCAGTTCTTC
CASSLNRENEQFF
>TRBJ1-6|TRBD1|TRBV3-1/TRBV3-2|.
TGTGCCAGCAGCCTACAGGGGTGGAATTCACCCCTCCACTTT
CASSLQGWNSPLHF
>TRBJ1-2|TRBD1|TRBV7-9|once
TGTGCCAGCAGCCGAGCAGGGGGCCGGCTCTATGGCTACACCTTC
CASSRAGGRLYGYTF
>TRBJ1-6|TRBD1|TRBV13|.
TGTGCCAGCAGCTTGGGACAGTATTCACCCCTCCACTTT
CASSLGQYSPLHF
>TRBJ1-1|.|TRBV28|.
TGTGCCAGCAGCCAACTTCAGGGTGAAGCTTTCTTT
CASSQLQGEAFF
>TRBJ1-2|.|TRBV28|.
TGTGCCAGCAGTCTATTGGGGAGTGGCTATGGCTACACCTTC
CASSLLGSGYGYTF
>TRBJ1-3|.|TRBV27|.
TGTGCCAGCAGTTTATCGGGCAGGGGTAACACCATATATTTT
CASSLSGRGNTIYF